Following are 11 T cell receptor beta chains from one sample sequenced in a study of T cell responses to AZD1222 COVID-19 vaccine (dated by TCRdb to 2020 to 2023). This sample's time point label indicates: baseline before first vaccination. Library preparation used the immunoSEQ multiplex PCR assay. TCRdb stores this immuneACCESS table with in-frame sequences only. Part of the clones is absent; in the studies checked, under half of the shortfall reflects unresolved V genes, and no reason is known for the rest. The data table for this sample lists about 140,000 clones. The leading ten clones occupy around 2.4% of the sample. The specimen was peripheral blood. The receptor set was obtained from an adult in good health.

The gene calls are TRBV6-5 and TRBJ1-1; 7 bases agree with TRBD1. J was trimmed by 4 bases and V by 0 bases; bases with no gene match: 5. Germline assignment: CDR1 MNHEY and CDR2 SVGAGI. The CDR3 extends over 15 amino acids. The CDR3 loop is CASSYSRSGGTEAFF. DNA for the CDR3: TGTGCCAGCAGTTACTCGAGGTCAGGGGGCACTGAAGCTTTCTTT.

This chain joins TRBV19 and TRBJ1-6; D is possibly TRBD1 (5 bases). V lost 8 bases and J lost 10, with 18 bases in between. Germline CDR1 reads LNHDA; CDR2 reads SQIVND (reference sequence). The CDR3 contains 14 residues. The CDR3 DNA follows: TGTGCCAGTTGTCAAGGGAGGGGTGGATCACCCCTCCACTTT. Protein: CASCQGRGGSPLHF.

CDR3 protein: CAWRDSGPYNSPLHF. In nucleotides, the CDR3 is TGTGCCTGGAGGGACAGCGGGCCCTATAATTCACCCCTCCACTTT. The chain carries TRBV30 and TRBJ1-6; possible D gene TRBD1, 6 bases. The CDR3 consists of 15 residues. Trimming cost V 3 bases and J 2 bases, with 11 bases left between them. CDR1 GTSNPN and CDR2 SVGIG come from the germline V gene (reference sequence).

CDR3 loop: CASSLVGAGLTDTQYF. For the CDR3, the DNA is TGTGCCAGCAGCTTAGTTGGGGCAGGGCTCACAGATACGCAGTATTTT. The V gene is TRBV7-2, the J gene TRBJ2-3; possible D gene TRBD1, 5 bases. CDR1 is SGHTA, CDR2 FQGNSA, per germline. V gave up 1 base and J gave up 2 bases, with 13 bases separating them. CDR3 length: 16 residues.

This sequence joins TRBV10-3 and TRBJ2-1, with no clear D. Germline V CDR1 and CDR2: ENHRY, SYGVKD. The CDR3 sequence is 16 residues long. Trimming removed 6 bases from V and 0 bases from J, with 15 bases in between. DNA of the CDR3: TGTGCCATCAGCTCCCTCCCCAATAGCTCCTACAATGAGCAGTTCTTC. It is translated as CAISSLPNSSYNEQFF.

The gene calls are TRBV20-1 and TRBJ1-2; D gene uncertain. With 3 bases removed from V and 8 bases from J, the gap between germline ends came to 7 bases. The germline V gene has CDR1 DFQATT and CDR2 SNEGSKA (reference sequence). The CDR3 is made up of 10 amino acids. The CDR3 DNA reads as TGCAGTGCTAGCCATATCGGCTACACCTTC. Translated, it gives CSASHIGYTF.

The chain employs TRBV30 and TRBJ1-6; D might be TRBD1 (5 bases). Germline V gene data show CDR1 as GTSNPN and CDR2 as SVGIG (reference sequence). With 5 bases removed from V and 9 bases from J, the gap between germline ends came to 14 bases. The CDR3 extends over 13 amino acids. CDR3 DNA sequence: TGTGCCTGGGAAGAAGGACAACTTTCACCCCTCCACTTT. Translated, it gives CAWEEGQLSPLHF.

The rearrangement uses TRBV9 and TRBJ1-2; D is uncertain. Germline CDR1 SGDLS, CDR2 YYNGEE. The CDR3 has 13 residues. Trimming stripped 1 base from V and 4 bases from J, with 8 bases between. CDR3 amino acids: CASSVNEFYGYTF. CDR3 DNA sequence: TGTGCCAGCAGCGTAAACGAATTCTATGGCTACACCTTC.

The chain joins TRBV7-2 to TRBJ1-3; D possibly corresponds to TRBD1 (6 bases). Trimming left V 5 bases short and J 0 bases short, with 17 bases between. This CDR3 is built from 17 residues. Germline V gene lookup returns CDR1 SGHTA and CDR2 FQGNSA. The CDR3 is CASSPQQGANSGNTIYF. CDR3 nucleotide sequence: TGTGCCAGCAGCCCCCAACAGGGTGCGAACTCTGGAAACACCATATATTTT.

The V call is TRBV4-3, the J call TRBJ1-2, with unresolved D. CDR3 length: 18 residues. Per the germline V gene, CDR1 is LGHNA and CDR2 is YSLEER. The V end was cut by 1 base, the J end by 2 bases, with 20 bases between. The CDR3 nucleotides are TGCGCCAGCAGCCAAGCAACGGCCGAAGTTAGCCCCAACTATGGCTACACCTTC. Translation: CASSQATAEVSPNYGYTF.

This chain links TRBV18 with TRBJ1-1; the D gene is possibly TRBD1 (5 bases). V gave up 2 bases and J gave up 1 base, with 17 bases separating them. The CDR3 is 17 residues long. The V gene's germline CDR1 is KGHSH and CDR2 LQKENI. CDR3 DNA sequence: TGTGCCAGCTCACCAAAACAGTGGGGCACTGAGAACACTGAAGCTTTCTTT. Translated, it gives CASSPKQWGTENTEAFF.